These 6 T cell receptor beta chains share one sample of origin, sequenced in a study of control samples from healthy donors and cancer patients. Assay: immunoSEQ multiplex PCR; the TCRdb copy retains only in-frame clones and omits some. The table lists more than 65,000 clones, 70% to 90% of them singletons. Sequenced sample: PBMCs. The origin of the receptors is a woman aged 55-70 years with head and neck cancer.

This clone appeared once. The chain links TRBV10-3 to TRBJ2-7, with no clear D. There are 14 residues in the CDR3. CDR1 and CDR2 (germline): ENHRY, SYGVKD. V dropped 2 bases and J dropped 5 bases, with 13 bases sitting between them. CDR3 DNA: TGTGCCATCAGTGAGGACGTGGGAAGTAACGAGCAGTACTTC. Its translation: CAISEDVGSNEQYF.

The chain recombines TRBV9 with TRBJ2-6; 7 bases map to TRBD1. CDR3 size: 18 residues. Germline loops: CDR1 SGDLS, CDR2 YYNGEE. The V gene end was trimmed by 3 bases and the J gene end by 1 base; junction bases not matched to a gene: 10. CDR3 amino acids: CASSARPARGSGANVLTF. The CDR3 region has the DNA TGTGCCAGCAGCGCAAGGCCGGCCAGGGGGTCTGGGGCCAACGTCCTGACTTTC.

The V gene is TRBV2, the J gene TRBJ2-1; no clear D. Trimming left V 4 bases short and J 7 bases short, with 17 bases between. Germline CDR1 reads SNHLY; CDR2 reads FYNNEI. This CDR3 has 15 amino acids. DNA of the CDR3: TGTGCCAGCAGTGTTTTGGGTTTTGACGGAAATGAGCAGTTCTTC. This sequence encodes CASSVLGFDGNEQFF. The entire variable domain, with the rest obtained from reference TRBV2 and TRBJ2-1, is as follows: EPEVTQTPSHQVTQMGQEVILRCVPISNHLYFYWYRQILGQKVEFLVSFYNNEISEKSEIFDDQFSVERPDGSNFTLKIRSTKLEDSAMYFCASSVLGFDGNEQFFGPGTRLTVL.

The rearrangement joins TRBV27 to TRBJ2-5; the match to TRBD2 covers 13 bases. Trimming cost V 3 bases and J 7 bases; bases outside gene matches: 14. The CDR3 totals 18 residues. Germline CDR1 MNHEY, CDR2 SMNVEV (reference sequence). CDR3 bases: TGTGCCAGCAGTTTCCGTTTTGGGACTAGCGGGGCCAGGGGGACCCAGTACTTC. This codes for CASSFRFGTSGARGTQYF.

The V and J genes are TRBV5-1 and TRBJ2-1; D uncertain. Germline lookup yields CDR1 SGHRS and CDR2 YFSETQ. The CDR3 loop spans 13 amino acids. V lost 1 base, J lost 4 bases, and 6 bases lay in between. The DNA for the CDR3 is TGCGCCAGCAGCTTGCAAGTATACAATGAGCAGTTCTTC. Protein sequence: CASSLQVYNEQFF.

This sequence joins TRBV29-1 and TRBJ2-7; TRBD1 aligns across 11 bases. Germline lookup yields CDR1 SQVTM and CDR2 ANQGSEA. Trimming at V came to 6 bases and at J to 4 bases, leaving 8 bases not matched to a gene. The CDR3 spans 14 residues. CDR3 loop: CSVKTGTGGYEQYF. The CDR3, as DNA: TGCAGCGTCAAAACCGGGACAGGGGGATACGAGCAGTACTTC.